The clone carrying this T cell receptor beta chain came up a few times. Its antigen is still unknown. This specimen comes from a study of cytomegalovirus exposure and HLA in healthy donors. Overall study results and limits: Some public TCRs appeared in many individuals, while most sequences were rare.

60 Vbeta and 13 Jbeta primers were used in PCR. Original processing methods: An analysis performed later counted roughly 80 million unique TCR beta chains (roughly 11 million of them shared). The repertoire was sequenced with immunoSEQ multiplex PCR; TCRdb's copy has only in-frame clones and lacks some. V and J calls and clone size are those listed in that table; D and trimming were worked out from the DNA. The sample has some 44,000 clones, 75% to 90% seen once. CDR1 and CDR2 (germline): SQVTM, ANQGSEA. The ends lost 4 bases at V and 8 bases at J; junction bases unmatched: 14. The CDR3 loop spans 15 amino acids.

The chain joins TRBV29-1 to TRBJ2-1; 7 bases match TRBD1. Sequences were obtained from PBMCs. This sequence was found in a middle-aged woman in good health and CMV-seropositive. CDR3 region: CSVVLGTASRDEQFF. CDR3 sequence (DNA): TGCAGCGTTGTATTGGGGACAGCGTCAAGGGATGAGCAGTTCTTC.